What follows is one T cell receptor (beta chain) and its context. This clonotype was picked up a small number of times. Its antigen specificity is not known. No per-base quality is available; no much larger clone lies one base away. Spanning cysteine to phenylalanine, the CDR3 consists of 13 amino acids. CDR3 DNA only is kept here, 39 bases in frame from base 1. V has 2 bases trimmed and J has 3 bases trimmed; junction bases matching no gene number 2. From the germline V gene (reference sequence), CDR1 is GTSNPN and CDR2 is SVGIG. For repertoire sequencing, the TCR beta CDR3 regions were amplified from RNA transcripts. The first round of RT-PCR was done with HTBI primers and the Qiagen OneStep RT-PCR kit, and was followed by a second round of multiplex PCR, then size selection and purification. The libraries underwent paired-end sequencing with 100 bp reads on an Illumina HiSeq2000. The study's processing was this. SOAPnuke was used to process the reads, removing any read that contained adapters or uncalled bases, had a mean Phred below 15, or lacked an exact match to the constant primer or identifier. COPE v1.2.5 was used to merge high-quality paired reads. Unique nucleotide sequences were defined as clonotypes and aligned to IMGT TRB V, D and J references using MiTCR v1.1. Only V-J combinations with frequency above 0.0001 were analysed, covering 99% to 99.2% of repertoires. A TCR clonal expansion and chaos score per V-J combination was defined as the ratio of F50 clonal expansion to chaos observed in the TCRdist matrix. Features were reduced by Welch's t-statistics and random forest to roughly 14 V-J combinations, which fed a naive Bayes classifier. The similarity between thyroid and blood repertoires was quantified using the Morisita-Horn index. Through fastp at Q25 and MiXCR, TCRdb rebuilt clones from the public reads, retaining in-frame beta chains. Rows with one shared CDR3 protein collapse into an entry with the most common genes and DNA. The V and J calls, along with clone size, are taken from TCRdb and not from the paper's own processing. The sample records about 220,000 distinct CDR3 sequences, under 25% of which are singletons. The top ten clonotypes cover roughly 44% of the sample.

This entry comes from a study of Graves' ophthalmopathy and Graves' hyperthyroidism (dated by TCRdb to about 2018). Some background on the complete study: Peripheral blood was collected at initial diagnosis, prior to any treatment. The study used TCR beta repertoire signatures to distinguish Graves' ophthalmopathy from Graves' hyperthyroidism and to predict progression to ophthalmopathy. In total, under 150 blood samples were TCR-sequenced: fewer than 50 ophthalmopathy, some 75 hyperthyroidism and around 17 hyperthyroidism-to-ophthalmopathy patients. To explore V-J signatures distinguishing ophthalmopathy from hyperthyroidism, a discovery set of roughly 98 patients (around 44 ophthalmopathy, about 57 stable hyperthyroidism) was enrolled. For independent validation, a separate cohort was made up of some 19 hyperthyroidism patients plus 17 patients who later progressed from hyperthyroidism to ophthalmopathy. In several hyperthyroidism patients, the T-cell repertoires found in thyroid tissue were compared with those found in blood. Once sampling was done, hyperthyroidism patients were given methimazole at a starting dose of 30 mg daily, while ophthalmopathy patients were given high-dose intravenous methylprednisolone. The 75 to 100 discovery patients were randomly divided into training and test sets at a 7:3 ratio. Broader findings and caveats from the paper: Ophthalmopathy was separated from stable hyperthyroidism by the 13-signature model with more than 85% sensitivity and around 81% specificity in cross-validation and with 80%/75% in the test set. Most expanded thyroid clonotypes with a frequency above 0.001 also appeared in blood, which suggests that blood repertoires may reflect the immune response in the thyroid. Sample size was not statistically predetermined, and group allocation was not concealed from the investigators. In validation, the model predicted ophthalmopathy progression with nearly 71% sensitivity and less than 80% specificity; roughly 12 predicted patients were CT-confirmed with GO in a median of around 6.5 months.

Patients with ophthalmopathy had moderately to severely active disease, with a Clinical Activity Score of 3 or more, a NOSPECS grade of 4 or more, and a disease duration of less than 3 months. Patients with other autoimmune diseases, uncontrolled infections, pregnancy or lactation were excluded. Clinical symptoms, serum thyroxine, TRAb, thyroid ultrasound and orbital computed tomography were used for diagnosis. Ficoll-Paque density gradient centrifugation was used to isolate PBMCs from about 9 ml of fresh peripheral blood. Total RNA was extracted using Trizol reagent, and RNA quality was checked on an Agilent 2100 Bioanalyzer.

The chain is assembled from TRBV30 and TRBJ1-1; 8 junctional bases match TRBD1. The TCR sequence derives from a woman aged 45-59 years with Graves' ophthalmopathy. Donor details come from another sample of the same person, matched by shared clones. Sequencing used peripheral blood. The base sequence is TGTGCCTGGAGTCAGGGGGCAGACACTGAAGCTTTCTTT. This is translated as CAWSQGADTEAFF. This CDR3, with the reference TRBV30 and TRBJ1-1 proteins standing in past its ends, gives the full variable domain SQTIHQWPATLVQPVGSPLSLECTVEGTSNPNLYWYRQAAGRGLQLLFYSVGIGQISSEVPQNLSASRPQDRQFILSSKKLLLSDSGFYLCAWSQGADTEAFFGQGTRLTVV.